One and the same sample provided the 16 T cell receptor beta chains below, sequenced in a study of CD8 T cells in ankylosing spondylitis (dated by TCRdb to 2015 to 2018). Library creation used 5' RACE. Sequenced on an Illumina HiSeq 2500. Using fastp at Q25 and MiXCR, TCRdb reprocessed the public reads and kept productive beta chains. When rows share a CDR3 protein, they turn into one entry using the most common DNA and genes. The sample profile shows around 120,000 distinct CDR3 sequences; approximately 25% of them were found once. 9% to 15% of the sample goes to the ten largest clones. The source material was synovial fluid, either unsorted or a sorted T cell fraction (not recorded which). These receptors came from a male donor with ankylosing spondylitis.

This clonotype was picked up a small number of times. This chain uses TRBV5-1 with TRBJ2-3; TRBD2 is a possible D gene (6 bases). CDR1 is SGHRS and CDR2 is YFSETQ in the germline V gene. This CDR3 spans 15 amino acids. The V gene lost 2 bases and the J gene lost 2 bases, with 12 bases spanning the gap. CDR3 nucleotides: TGCGCCAGCAGCTTTATAGGACTACCCACAGATACGCAGTATTTT. Protein product: CASSFIGLPTDTQYF. Filled out from reference TRBV5-1 and TRBJ2-3, the complete variable domain reads KAGVTQTPRYLIKTRGQQVTLSCSPISGHRSVSWYQQTPGQGLQFLFEYFSETQRNKGNFPGRFSGRQFSNSRSEMNVSTLELGDSALYLCASSFIGLPTDTQYFGPGTRLTVL.

V usage is TRBV7-6 and J usage is TRBJ1-2; 7 bases line up with TRBD1. The CDR3 runs to 15 residues. From germline, CDR1 is SGHVS and CDR2 FNYEAQ. The ends lost 1 base at V and 0 bases at J; junction bases unmatched: 2. CDR3 sequence reads: CASSLDRGPNYGYTF. The CDR3 DNA follows: TGTGCCAGCAGCTTAGACAGGGGACCTAACTATGGCTACACCTTC.

Many counts were recorded for this clonotype. The CDR3: CASAKGSNEQFF. In DNA form, the CDR3 reads TGTGCCTCCGCGAAGGGGTCCAATGAGCAGTTCTTC. The chain joins TRBV24-1 to TRBJ2-1, with D possibly TRBD1 on 5 matching bases. Germline loops: CDR1 KGHDR, CDR2 SFDVKD. This CDR3 comprises 12 residues. The V end lost 12 bases, the J end lost 6 bases, and 14 bases lay between the germline ends.

This chain uses TRBV2 with TRBJ2-3, with D perhaps TRBD1 or TRBD2 (6 bases each). There are 13 residues in the CDR3. The germline gives CDR1 SNHLY, CDR2 FYNNEI. V was trimmed by 3 bases and J by 10 bases, leaving 14 bases between them. The DNA of the CDR3 is TGTGCCAGCAGTGACCAAGCGAGGGGGGCGCAGTATTTT. Amino acids: CASSDQARGAQYF.

The gene calls are TRBV18 and TRBJ1-5, with no clear D. The germline V gene has CDR1 KGHSH and CDR2 LQKENI. V dropped 3 bases and J dropped 5 bases, with 8 bases sitting between them. This CDR3 comprises 13 residues. The CDR3 sequence is CASSPESDQPQHF. The DNA of the CDR3 is TGTGCCAGCTCACCGGAGTCCGATCAGCCCCAGCATTTT. The variable domain in full, with the rest retrieved from reference TRBV18 and TRBJ1-5, is NAGVMQNPRHLVRRRGQEARLRCSPMKGHSHVYWYRQLPEEGLKFMVYLQKENIIDESGMPKERFSAEFPKEGPSILRIQQVVRGDSAAYFCASSPESDQPQHFGDGTRLSIL.

In its sample, this clonotype was seen a few times. This chain links TRBV19 with TRBJ1-5; TRBD1 matches at 7 bases. This CDR3 is 15 amino acids long. The V gene's germline CDR1 is LNHDA and CDR2 SQIVND (reference sequence). J lost 5 bases, V lost 4 bases, and 8 bases had no gene match. Here the CDR3 DNA reads TGTGCCAGTAGTAACCCCCGACAGGGCCATCAGCCCCAGCATTTT. This translates into CASSNPRQGHQPQHF.

The table lists this clonotype with many counts. This chain links TRBV7-8 with TRBJ2-7; D might be TRBD1 (7 bases). Per germline, CDR1 SGHVS and CDR2 FQNEAQ. The V and J ends lost 3 bases and 0 bases respectively, with 18 bases between them. The CDR3 totals 17 residues. The CDR3 loop is CASSLSRGTESSYEQYF. In DNA form, the CDR3 reads TGTGCCAGCAGCTTGAGCCGGGGGACAGAGAGCTCCTACGAGCAGTACTTC.

This clonotype was seen ten or more times. The chain has TRBV10-1 and TRBJ2-1, with unresolved D. The V gene lost 3 bases and the J gene lost 3 bases, with 18 bases spanning the gap. The length of the CDR3 is 17 residues. Germline lookup yields CDR1 WNHNN and CDR2 SYGVQD (reference sequence). For the CDR3, the DNA is TGCGCCAGCAGTGAAAGTACCTCAATTTTCCTCTACAATGAGCAGTTCTTC. This codes for CASSESTSIFLYNEQFF.

Judged by abundance, this clonotype is medium-sized. The chain employs TRBV7-9 and TRBJ2-2; D might be TRBD2 (6 bases). CDR1 SEHNR and CDR2 FQNEAQ come from the germline V gene (reference sequence). The CDR3 length is 15 residues. Trimming cost V 0 bases and J 4 bases, with 9 bases left between them. This chain's CDR3 is CASSLAGGVTGELFF. DNA of the CDR3: TGTGCCAGCAGCTTAGCGGGAGGAGTCACCGGGGAGCTGTTTTTT. The full variable domain, completed using reference TRBV7-9 and TRBJ2-2, is DTGVSQNPRHKITKRGQNVTFRCDPISEHNRLYWYRQTLGQGPEFLTYFQNEAQLEKSRLLSDRFSAERPKGSFSTLEIQRTEQGDSAMYLCASSLAGGVTGELFFGEGSRLTVL.

The J gene is TRBJ2-1, the V gene TRBV24-1; TRBD2 matches 10 bases. Per germline, CDR1 KGHDR and CDR2 SFDVKD. The V gene end was trimmed by 1 base and the J gene end by 8 bases; junction bases not matched to a gene: 7. The CDR3 spans 16 residues. CDR3 in amino acids: CATSDLDSGRADEQFF. The CDR3 DNA reads as TGTGCCACCAGTGATTTAGACAGCGGGAGGGCCGATGAGCAGTTCTTC.

This sequence joins TRBV20-1 and TRBJ2-3, with 10 bases aligning to TRBD2. J was trimmed by 4 bases and V by 4 bases; bases with no gene match: 5. The CDR3 runs to 14 residues. CDR1 and CDR2 (germline): DFQATT, SNEGSKA (reference sequence). The CDR3 loop reads CSATSGGGPDTQYF. The CDR3 DNA is TGCAGTGCTACTAGCGGGGGCGGACCAGATACGCAGTATTTT.

This clonotype was detected only a few times. The J gene is TRBJ2-3, the V gene TRBV3-1; 7 positions agree with TRBD2. V shed 0 bases and J 1 base; nucleotides not matched to a gene: 7. Per the germline V gene, CDR1 is LGHDT and CDR2 is YNNKEL (reference sequence). The CDR3 sequence is 17 residues long. The chain's CDR3 is CASSQDLAGAGTDTQYF. Here the CDR3 DNA reads TGTGCCAGCAGCCAAGATCTCGCGGGAGCGGGCACAGATACGCAGTATTTT.

This chain uses TRBV29-1 with TRBJ2-5; tentative D call: TRBD2 (5 bases). The CDR3 totals 12 residues. Germline CDR1 and CDR2: SQVTM and ANQGSEA. V lost 5 bases and J lost 9, with 16 bases in between. This CDR3 reads CSVSDSSRPQYF. CDR3 DNA: TGCAGCGTTTCGGACTCCTCCAGGCCCCAGTACTTC.

The chain employs TRBV5-1 and TRBJ2-7, with D possibly matching TRBD1 (6 bases). V was cut by 0 bases and J by 5 bases, with 15 bases left in between. The CDR3 contains 15 residues. CDR1 and CDR2 from the germline V gene are SGHRS and YFSETQ. CDR3 amino acids: CASSLARVKGDEQYF. The CDR3 bases are TGCGCCAGCAGCTTGGCCCGGGTTAAGGGGGACGAGCAGTACTTC.

The CDR3 nucleotides are TGTGCCAGCAGCTTATCGGATACGCAGTATTTT. Translating it yields CASSLSDTQYF. The chain has TRBV7-9 and TRBJ2-3, with D unclear. This CDR3 is 11 amino acids long. V gave up 2 bases and J gave up 6 bases, with 3 bases separating them. CDR1 SEHNR and CDR2 FQNEAQ come from the germline V gene (reference sequence).

Only a few counts were recorded for this clonotype. This rearrangement joins TRBV7-9 to TRBJ2-3; either TRBD1 or TRBD2 may supply D (6 bases each). V lost 7 bases and J lost 2, with 16 bases in between. The CDR3 runs 15 residues. Germline assignment: CDR1 SEHNR and CDR2 FQNEAQ (reference sequence). CDR3 sequence reads: CASTVEGEYTDTQYF. The CDR3 DNA follows: TGTGCCAGCACGGTGGAGGGGGAATACACAGATACGCAGTATTTT.